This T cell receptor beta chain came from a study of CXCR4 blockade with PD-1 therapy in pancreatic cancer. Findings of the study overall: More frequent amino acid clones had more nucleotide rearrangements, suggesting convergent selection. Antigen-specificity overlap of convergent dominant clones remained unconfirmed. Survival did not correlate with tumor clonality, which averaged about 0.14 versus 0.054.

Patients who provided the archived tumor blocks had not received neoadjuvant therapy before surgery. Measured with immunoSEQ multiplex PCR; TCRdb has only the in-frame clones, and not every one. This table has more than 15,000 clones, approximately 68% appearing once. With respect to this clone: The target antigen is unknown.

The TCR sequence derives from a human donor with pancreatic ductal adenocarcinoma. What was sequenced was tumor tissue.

The CDR3 here is CASSILVGQPQHF. The CDR3 bases are TGTGCCAGTAGTATCCTGGTAGGTCAGCCCCAGCATTTT. This sequence joins TRBV19 and TRBJ1-5; D is unresolved. Germline V CDR1 and CDR2: LNHDA, SQIVND (reference sequence). Trimming cost V 3 bases and J 6 bases, with 9 bases left between them. This CDR3 is built from 13 residues.